One sample yielded the 21 T cell receptor beta chains listed below, sequenced in a study of T-cell memory formation after mild COVID-19 (dated by TCRdb to about 2021). Library generation was performed with 5' RACE. The reads were generated on an Illumina NovaSeq 6000. In-frame beta chains were kept once TCRdb had trimmed the public reads at Q25 with fastp and called clones with MiXCR. Under each unique CDR3 protein, matching rows form one entry showing the most common genes and DNA. The sample records a few hundred thousand distinct CDR3 sequences, approximately 15% of which are singletons. Around a fifth of the sample is in the top ten clones. Sample: PBMCs or a T cell subset sorted from them (not recorded which). The receptors originated from a man between 18 and 29 years old who had mild COVID-19 (a few samples of this study predate the infection). The sample titles of this study are shuffled in the database, so cell type and time point are left out; the donor was told from shared clones.

V is TRBV7-2 and J is TRBJ2-6; weak D call: TRBD1 (7 bases). The V gene's germline CDR1 is SGHTA and CDR2 FQGNSA. There are 20 residues in the CDR3. V lost 5 bases and J 0 bases, leaving 23 bases between the germline ends. The CDR3 sequence: CASSQGSRGRIHSGANVLTF. The DNA for the CDR3 is TGTGCCAGCAGCCAAGGTAGCAGGGGGAGGATCCACTCTGGGGCCAACGTCCTGACTTTC.

The gene calls are TRBV3-1 and TRBJ2-5, with D possibly matching TRBD2 (6 bases). This CDR3 spans 14 amino acids. V was trimmed by 6 bases and J by 5 bases, leaving 16 bases between them. Germline CDR1 and CDR2: LGHDT and YNNKEL (reference sequence). CDR3 sequence (DNA): TGTGCCAGCAGACCTAGACGGGGGACCGAGACCCAGTACTTC. It translates to CASRPRRGTETQYF.

This chain joins TRBV20-1 and TRBJ1-1; D remains ambiguous. CDR3 length: 14 residues. Trimming took 0 bases from V and 4 from J, leaving 12 bases between them. CDR1 is DFQATT, CDR2 SNEGSKA, per germline (reference sequence). The CDR3 spells CSARDRRAATEAFF. For the CDR3, the DNA is TGCAGTGCTAGAGACAGAAGGGCGGCCACTGAAGCTTTCTTT.

This clonotype was seen only a few times. The chain couples TRBV7-9 to TRBJ2-7; 7 bases agree with TRBD2. Germline assignment: CDR1 SEHNR and CDR2 FQNEAQ (reference sequence). Germline trimming cut 8 bases from V and 0 bases from J; bases unmatched to any gene: 16. This CDR3 is built from 17 residues. The CDR3 loop is CASPPSAPGGSSYEQYF. The CDR3 region has the DNA TGTGCCAGCCCCCCCAGCGCCCCAGGCGGGAGCTCCTACGAGCAGTACTTC. The full variable domain, in which reference TRBV7-9 and TRBJ2-7 provide the parts outside the CDR3, is DTGVSQNPRHKITKRGQNVTFRCDPISEHNRLYWYRQTLGQGPEFLTYFQNEAQLEKSRLLSDRFSAERPKGSFSTLEIQRTEQGDSAMYLCASPPSAPGGSSYEQYFGPGTRLTVT.

CDR3 loop: CSVDQLAGGITDTQYF. The CDR3 DNA sequence: TGCAGCGTTGACCAACTAGCGGGGGGAATCACAGATACGCAGTATTTT. The genes are TRBV29-1 and TRBJ2-3; 12 bases fit TRBD2. CDR1 is SQVTM and CDR2 is ANQGSEA in the germline V gene. This CDR3 comprises 16 residues. Unmatched junction bases numbered 6, after V lost 3 bases and J lost 2 bases.

The table lists this clonotype with many counts. The chain joins TRBV3-1 to TRBJ2-2; possibly TRBD2 for D (6 bases). CDR3 size: 15 residues. CDR1 is LGHDT and CDR2 is YNNKEL in the germline V gene (reference sequence). V lost 4 bases to trimming and J lost 6 bases, with 15 bases between them. For the CDR3, the DNA is TGTGCCAGCAGCCCCTGGGGCGGGGACGCCGGGGAGCTGTTTTTT. As protein: CASSPWGGDAGELFF.

This clonotype was picked up a small number of times. The CDR3 loop is CASSLEGLNSGNTIYF. The CDR3 DNA reads as TGCGCCAGCAGCTTGGAGGGACTAAACTCTGGAAACACCATATATTTT. V is TRBV5-1 and J is TRBJ1-3, with D possibly being TRBD1 (5 bases). CDR1 SGHRS and CDR2 YFSETQ come from the germline V gene. The CDR3 has 16 amino acids. Trimming left V 0 bases short and J 0 bases short, with 10 bases between.

A few counts support this clonotype. V is TRBV6-5 and J is TRBJ1-5; possible D gene TRBD1, 5 bases. V shed 4 bases and J shed 7 bases, with 17 bases lying between them. This CDR3 is built from 15 residues. Germline CDR1 is MNHEY and CDR2 is SVGAGI. This CDR3 reads CASSSGTSKGQPQHF. The CDR3 DNA follows: TGTGCCAGCAGTTCCGGGACCTCTAAGGGGCAGCCCCAGCATTTT.

In this sample, this clonotype turned up a few times. The CDR3 here is CASSIHRPNGNQPQHF. The CDR3, as DNA: TGTGCCAGCAGCATACACCGGCCTAATGGCAATCAGCCCCAGCATTTT. The chain uses TRBV7-9 and TRBJ1-5; D is undetermined. The germline V gene has CDR1 SEHNR and CDR2 FQNEAQ (reference sequence). V lost 5 bases, J lost 2 bases, and 16 bases lay in between. The CDR3 has 16 amino acids.

This clonotype was seen many times. The rearrangement joins TRBV6-6 to TRBJ2-5, with TRBD2 as a possible D gene (7 bases). The germline V and J ends were trimmed by 5 bases and 5 bases, with 15 bases remaining between them. The CDR3 has 14 residues. The V gene's germline CDR1 is MNHNY and CDR2 SVGAGI (reference sequence). The CDR3 nucleotides read TGTGCCAGCAGTATCGGGGGGCGCGTCGAGACCCAGTACTTC. Translation gives CASSIGGRVETQYF.

The chain couples TRBV29-1 to TRBJ1-1, with TRBD1 as a possible D gene (6 bases). The germline V gene encodes CDR1 SQVTM and CDR2 ANQGSEA. The length of the CDR3 is 14 residues. Trimming pared 5 bases from V and 2 bases from J, leaving 15 bases between. The CDR3 is CSVRLGGLNTEAFF. The CDR3 DNA is TGCAGCGTTAGGCTTGGGGGGCTTAACACTGAAGCTTTCTTT.

V gene TRBV5-6 combines with J gene TRBJ2-5, with D perhaps TRBD2 (5 bases). Germline CDR1 SGHDT, CDR2 YYEEEE. This CDR3 is built from 14 residues. The ends were cut back, 2 bases at V and 4 bases at J, with 12 bases in the middle. The CDR3 spells CASSFGSGRETQYF. The CDR3 nucleotides are TGTGCCAGCAGCTTCGGCAGCGGACGAGAGACCCAGTACTTC.

This clonotype was detected only a few times. The chain combines TRBV7-2 with TRBJ2-1, with 7 bases identical to TRBD2. CDR3 length: 14 residues. Per germline, CDR1 SGHTA and CDR2 FQGNSA. Trimming cost V 5 bases and J 10 bases; bases outside gene matches: 11. DNA of the CDR3: TGTGCCAGCAGCCCCAGGGCGGGAGAGGGGGAGCAGTTCTTC. Its protein is CASSPRAGEGEQFF.

This clonotype was observed a few times. This rearrangement joins TRBV6-5 to TRBJ2-2, with D possibly being TRBD2 (6 bases). V lost 0 bases and J lost 6, with 8 bases in between. The CDR3 contains 14 residues. Looked up from germline, CDR1 is MNHEY and CDR2 is SVGAGI. The CDR3: CASSYSWGAGELFF. The CDR3 nucleotides read TGTGCCAGCAGTTACTCGTGGGGGGCCGGGGAGCTGTTTTTT.

The chain links TRBV24-1 to TRBJ1-5, with D perhaps TRBD1 (6 bases). The CDR3 runs to 15 residues. The V end lost 4 bases, the J end lost 0 bases, and 9 bases lay between the germline ends. Germline V gene data show CDR1 as KGHDR and CDR2 as SFDVKD. CDR3 region: CATSDGQLSNQPQHF. The CDR3 DNA reads TGTGCCACCAGTGACGGACAGCTTAGCAATCAGCCCCAGCATTTT.

This clonotype turned up a few times. This sequence joins TRBV5-5 and TRBJ2-7; TRBD1 matches 8 bases. This CDR3 region has 14 residues. V lost 4 bases and J lost 3; bases outside the gene matches: 6. Looked up from germline, CDR1 is SGHKS and CDR2 is YYEKEE (reference sequence). The CDR3 DNA reads as TGTGCCAGCAGCGCAGCAGGGGGCTTCTACGAGCAGTACTTC. It translates to CASSAAGGFYEQYF.

This clonotype was recorded at least ten times. The genes are TRBV7-3 and TRBJ2-1; unclear D gene. CDR3 size: 15 residues. Trimming left V 2 bases short and J 0 bases short, with 8 bases between. The germline V gene encodes CDR1 SGHTA and CDR2 FQGTGA. CDR3 sequence: CASSLGVSSYNEQFF. CDR3 sequence (DNA): TGTGCCAGCAGCTTAGGGGTGAGCTCCTACAATGAGCAGTTCTTC.

The chain carries TRBV7-3 and TRBJ2-1, with TRBD2 as a possible D gene (6 bases). Germline CDR1 SGHTA, CDR2 FQGTGA. The germline V and J ends were trimmed by 5 bases and 2 bases, with 25 bases remaining between them. The CDR3 has 19 amino acids. CDR3 loop: CASSHYPGLHTQTYNEQFF. The CDR3 region has the DNA TGTGCCAGCAGCCACTATCCGGGACTTCACACCCAGACCTACAATGAGCAGTTCTTC.

This clonotype was seen more than once but under ten times. A much larger clonotype is one base distant, so this may be a read error. The J gene is TRBJ2-7, the V gene TRBV5-6; 7 bases line up with TRBD1. With 4 bases clipped from V and 3 bases from J, the junction kept 4 bases outside the gene matches. Germline CDR1 and CDR2: SGHDT and YYEEEE. The CDR3 is 13 amino acids. CDR3: CASSRDSFYEQYF. DNA of the CDR3: TGTGCCAGCAGCCGGGACAGCTTCTACGAGCAGTACTTC.

Only a few counts were recorded for this clonotype. This chain uses TRBV12-3 or TRBV12-4 with TRBJ1-1; the D is unclear. V lost 5 bases, J lost 7 bases, and 14 bases lay in between. CDR3 length: 13 residues. For the CDR3, the DNA is TGTGCCAGCAGTAATACTCCGCCCGGTGAAGCTTTCTTT. It is translated as CASSNTPPGEAFF.

This clonotype has only a few counts. CDR3: CASSKGPGGNEQFF. The CDR3 DNA sequence: TGTGCCAGCAGTAAGGGACCCGGGGGGAATGAGCAGTTCTTC. The rearrangement links TRBV6-2 or TRBV6-3 to TRBJ2-1; 7 nucleotides line up with TRBD2. V lost 5 bases, J lost 7 bases, and 8 bases stayed unmatched. The CDR3 has 14 amino acids. The germline V gene encodes CDR1 MNHEY and CDR2 SVGEGT.